The 27 T cell receptor beta chains listed next were all sequenced from one sample in a study of cytomegalovirus exposure and HLA in healthy donors. 60 Vbeta and 13 Jbeta primers were used in PCR. Assay used: immunoSEQ multiplex PCR; TCRdb lists only in-frame clones, some missing. This table has about 130,000 clones, around 8.5% appearing once. The sequencing sample was made of PBMCs. All receptors come from a middle-aged man in good health and CMV-seronegative.

The V and J genes are TRBV5-6 and TRBJ2-7, with a possible D match to TRBD2 (6 bases). The CDR3 consists of 14 residues. Trimming took 6 bases from V and 5 from J, leaving 18 bases between them. The germline CDR1 and CDR2 sequences are SGHDT and YYEEEE. This CDR3 reads CASISGPRRDEQYF. The CDR3 nucleotides are TGTGCCAGCATTTCCGGACCGCGGAGGGACGAGCAGTACTTC.

On this clone: One junction end disagrees with the germline gene, perhaps due to a read error. The CDR3 protein is CANSDPGTGYYGYTF. For the CDR3, the DNA is TGTGCCAACAGTGATCCCGGGACTGGGTACTATGGCTACACCTTC. The chain employs TRBV6-1 and TRBJ1-2, with D tentatively TRBD1 (5 bases). This CDR3 comprises 15 residues. Germline-derived CDR1 and CDR2 are MNHNS and SASEGT.

This sequence joins TRBV29-1 and TRBJ2-5, with TRBD2 as a possible D gene (7 bases). CDR1 is SQVTM, CDR2 ANQGSEA, per germline. V lost 7 bases and J lost 4, with 16 bases in between. The CDR3 sequence is 13 residues long. The CDR3 sequence is CSARGAWGETQYF. In nucleotides, the CDR3 is TGCAGCGCTCGGGGGGCTTGGGGAGAGACCCAGTACTTC.

The chain is built from TRBV9 and TRBJ2-1; D ambiguous. There are 13 residues in the CDR3. Per germline, CDR1 SGDLS and CDR2 YYNGEE. The V end was cut by 0 bases, the J end by 8 bases, with 9 bases between. In nucleotides, the CDR3 is TGTGCCAGCAGCGTAGTACCCCTAGATGAGCAGTTCTTC. Protein sequence: CASSVVPLDEQFF.

V usage is TRBV6-1 and J usage is TRBJ1-5, with TRBD1 matching 7 bases. V was clipped by 4 bases and J by 5 bases; unmatched bases: 2. Germline V gives CDR1 MNHNS, CDR2 SASEGT. The CDR3 is 13 amino acids. The CDR3 loop reads CASSARGDQPQHF. The CDR3, as DNA: TGTGCCAGCAGTGCCAGGGGGGATCAGCCCCAGCATTTT.

This clone was recorded a few times. V is TRBV6-6 and J is TRBJ2-7; possible D gene TRBD1, 6 bases. This CDR3 spans 14 amino acids. Per germline, CDR1 MNHNY and CDR2 SVGAGI (reference sequence). Trimming removed 0 bases from V and 2 bases from J, with 8 bases in between. DNA for the CDR3: TGTGCCAGCAGTTACTCCGGGACAACCTACGAGCAGTACTTC. It encodes CASSYSGTTYEQYF.

The CDR3, as DNA: TGTGCCAGCAGAACAGGGGGGACAGCTTACGAGCAGTACTTC. It translates to CASRTGGTAYEQYF. This chain joins TRBV13 and TRBJ2-7, with 8 nucleotides matching TRBD1. The CDR3 loop spans 14 amino acids. CDR1 PRHDT and CDR2 FYEKMQ come from the germline V gene (reference sequence). Trimming took 6 bases from V and 4 from J; bases not matched to a gene: 8. Supplemented by reference TRBV13 and TRBJ2-7, the full variable domain reads AAGVIQSPRHLIKEKRETATLKCYPIPRHDTVYWYQQGPGQDPQFLISFYEKMQSDKGSIPDRFSAQQFSDYHSELNMSSLELGDSALYFCASRTGGTAYEQYFGPGTRLTVT.

The chain has TRBV10-1 and TRBJ2-3; 9 bases line up with TRBD2. This CDR3 contains 14 residues. The germline CDR1 and CDR2 sequences are WNHNN and SYGVQD (reference sequence). J was trimmed by 6 bases and V by 4 bases; bases with no gene match: 5. CDR3 DNA sequence: TGCGCCAGCAGTGCGGGACTAGCCGGCGATACGCAGTATTTT. It is translated as CASSAGLAGDTQYF.

V and J are TRBV19 and TRBJ1-5, with D perhaps TRBD1 (5 bases). The V and J ends lost 10 bases and 5 bases respectively, with 12 bases between them. The CDR3 extends over 12 amino acids. Looked up from germline, CDR1 is LNHDA and CDR2 is SQIVND (reference sequence). In DNA form, the CDR3 reads TGTGCCACCTCAGGGTCTGATCAGCCCCAGCATTTT. Translated, it gives CATSGSDQPQHF.

V and J are TRBV7-9 and TRBJ1-4, with D perhaps TRBD1 (5 bases). Trimming took off 4 bases at V and 11 bases at J, with 14 bases between the two ends. The CDR3 has 13 residues. The germline V gene encodes CDR1 SEHNR and CDR2 FQNEAQ (reference sequence). DNA of the CDR3: TGTGCCAGCAGCTCAGCTCCGGGGGGGAAACTGTTTTTT. This encodes CASSSAPGGKLFF.

This chain joins TRBV10-1 and TRBJ1-1; 7 positions match TRBD1. The ends lost 3 bases at V and 1 base at J; junction bases unmatched: 5. Germline values: CDR1 WNHNN, CDR2 SYGVQD (reference sequence). The CDR3 runs 15 residues. CDR3 bases: TGCGCCAGCAGTGAAGCGGAGGGGGCGAACACTGAAGCTTTCTTT. It yields the protein CASSEAEGANTEAFF.

In its sample, this clone was seen a few times. The chain combines TRBV19 with TRBJ1-1; no reliable D call. There are 15 residues in the CDR3. Germline V CDR1 and CDR2: LNHDA, SQIVND (reference sequence). V shed 0 bases and J shed 0 bases, with 8 bases lying between them. CDR3 DNA sequence: TGTGCCAGTAGTATAGAGGCGGGGATGAACACTGAAGCTTTCTTT. This gives the protein CASSIEAGMNTEAFF. The complete variable domain, with remaining parts taken from reference TRBV19 and TRBJ1-1, reads DGGITQSPKYLFRKEGQNVTLSCEQNLNHDAMYWYRQDPGQGLRLIYYSQIVNDFQKGDIAEGYSVSREKKESFPLTVTSAQKNPTAFYLCASSIEAGMNTEAFFGQGTRLTVV.

This chain joins TRBV13 and TRBJ2-1; maybe TRBD2 (6 bases). Between the trimmed V and J ends, which lost 5 bases and 4 bases, there was a span of 9 bases. CDR3 length: 13 amino acids. Germline V gene sequence: CDR1 PRHDT, CDR2 FYEKMQ (reference sequence). CDR3 sequence reads: CASSRRGYNEQFF. In nucleotides, the CDR3 is TGTGCCAGCAGCCGGCGGGGATACAATGAGCAGTTCTTC.

The CDR3 DNA follows: TGTGCCAGCAGGAACAGGGGGCTGGCTAATGAAAAACTGTTTTTT. Translation: CASRNRGLANEKLFF. The chain carries TRBV5-8 and TRBJ1-4; 9 nucleotides match TRBD1. Germline-derived CDR1 and CDR2 are SGHTS and YDEGEE. The length of the CDR3 is 15 residues. Losses at the gene ends were 5 bases for V and 3 bases for J; bases not matched to a gene: 5. Complete variable domain (other parts from reference TRBV5-8 and TRBJ1-4): EAGVTQSPTHLIKTRGQQATLRCSPISGHTSVYWYQQALGLGLQFLLWYDEGEERNRGNFPPRFSGRQFPNYSSELNVNALELEDSALYLCASRNRGLANEKLFFGSGTQLSVL.

This clone was counted between two and nine times. The V gene is TRBV27, the J gene TRBJ1-5; the match to TRBD1 covers 8 bases. This CDR3 is built from 17 residues. Trimming took 4 bases from V and 1 from J; bases not matched to a gene: 9. The germline gives CDR1 MNHEY, CDR2 SMNVEV (reference sequence). CDR3 sequence: CASSSQQGGGSNQPQHF. Here the CDR3 DNA reads TGTGCCAGCAGTTCCCAACAGGGGGGAGGAAGCAATCAGCCCCAGCATTTT.

This clone was picked up a small number of times. The gene calls are TRBV2 and TRBJ2-1, with TRBD2 identical over 9 bases. From germline, CDR1 is SNHLY and CDR2 FYNNEI. This CDR3 region has 14 residues. With V trimmed by 10 bases and J by 7 bases, 11 bases remained unmatched. The CDR3 loop is CANRNSGGGNEQFF. The CDR3 DNA follows: TGTGCCAACAGGAATAGCGGGGGAGGTAATGAGCAGTTCTTC.

The chain links TRBV7-2 to TRBJ2-3; 7 bases match TRBD2. V was pared by 5 bases and J by 7 bases, with 6 bases of the junction left unmatched. The CDR3 runs 13 residues. The germline V gene encodes CDR1 SGHTA and CDR2 FQGNSA. CDR3 DNA sequence: TGTGCCAGCAGCCAAGCTAGCGGACATACGCAGTATTTT. Encoded protein: CASSQASGHTQYF.

This clone was seen a single time. The V call is TRBV10-1, the J call TRBJ2-7; TRBD2 agrees at 7 bases. J lost 3 bases, V lost 0 bases, and 5 bases had no gene match. This CDR3 is 15 amino acids long. In germline, CDR1 is WNHNN, CDR2 SYGVQD (reference sequence). The CDR3 sequence: CASSESQAGNYEQYF. The CDR3, as DNA: TGCGCCAGCAGTGAGTCGCAAGCGGGGAACTACGAGCAGTACTTC.

This clone was detected only a few times. The V and J genes are TRBV11-2 and TRBJ2-3; possibly TRBD2 for D (6 bases). There are 17 residues in the CDR3. The germline V gene has CDR1 SGHAT and CDR2 FQNNGV. V dropped 5 bases and J dropped 2 bases, with 20 bases sitting between them. Here the CDR3 reads CASSTGTAVWDTDTQYF. DNA for the CDR3: TGTGCCAGCAGCACCGGGACTGCAGTTTGGGACACAGATACGCAGTATTTT.

A few counts support this clone. CDR3 protein: CASTPTPLASGNTIYF. Written as DNA, the CDR3 is TGCGCCAGCACCCCGACCCCTTTAGCATCTGGAAACACCATATATTTT. The rearrangement uses TRBV5-1 and TRBJ1-3; D unresolved. Germline lookup yields CDR1 SGHRS and CDR2 YFSETQ. The V end was cut by 6 bases, the J end by 1 base, with 17 bases between. The CDR3 is made up of 16 amino acids.

The chain couples TRBV9 to TRBJ2-3, with 9 bases matching TRBD1. Germline CDR1 is SGDLS and CDR2 is YYNGEE. V lost 3 bases to trimming and J lost 6 bases; unmatched junction nucleotides: 11. The CDR3 extends over 16 amino acids. In DNA, the CDR3 is TGTGCCAGCAGCGAGAGGACAGGGGAAATTCACGATACGCAGTATTTT. Amino acids: CASSERTGEIHDTQYF. The whole variable domain, remainder taken from reference TRBV9 and TRBJ2-3, is DSGVTQTPKHLITATGQRVTLRCSPRSGDLSVYWYQQSLDQGLQFLIQYYNGEERAKGNILERFSAQQFPDLHSELNLSSLELGDSALYFCASSERTGEIHDTQYFGPGTRLTVL.

This clone occurred a few times. V and J are TRBV5-1 and TRBJ1-1, with 8 bases identical to TRBD1. V lost 4 bases, J lost 3 bases, and 8 bases stayed unmatched. The CDR3 contains 15 residues. The germline V gene has CDR1 SGHRS and CDR2 YFSETQ. CDR3 sequence reads: CASSRKTGEDTEAFF. CDR3 nucleotides: TGCGCCAGCAGCCGGAAGACAGGGGAGGACACTGAAGCTTTCTTT.

There are a few counts of this clone. The chain employs TRBV6-6 and TRBJ2-3; TRBD2 aligns across 8 bases. The CDR3 runs 14 residues. V lost 10 bases, J lost 5 bases, and 11 bases stayed unmatched. CDR1 is MNHNY and CDR2 is SVGAGI in the germline V gene (reference sequence). Written as DNA, the CDR3 is TGTGCCACCAGGCTCGGGGGGGCGAGAGATACGCAGTATTTT. This codes for CATRLGGARDTQYF.

The genes are TRBV7-2 and TRBJ2-7; 12 bases match TRBD2. The V gene end was trimmed by 1 base and the J gene end by 3 bases; junction bases not matched to a gene: 4. The CDR3 covers 16 residues. Germline V CDR1 and CDR2: SGHTA, FQGNSA. The CDR3 reads CASSLGPSGGVYEQYF. The CDR3 DNA follows: TGTGCCAGCAGCTTAGGGCCTAGCGGGGGGGTCTACGAGCAGTACTTC.

V is TRBV19 and J is TRBJ2-3; 11 bases fit TRBD2. The CDR3 runs to 15 residues. V shed 8 bases and J 7 bases; nucleotides not matched to a gene: 11. Germline values: CDR1 LNHDA, CDR2 SQIVND (reference sequence). The CDR3 loop reads CASSLVAGGPNTQYF. The CDR3 DNA reads TGTGCCAGTTCCCTGGTAGCGGGGGGGCCGAATACGCAGTATTTT.

This sequence joins TRBV6-5 and TRBJ1-2; TRBD1 agrees at 9 bases. Per the germline V gene, CDR1 is MNHEY and CDR2 is SVGAGI. The J segment lost 7 bases and the V segment lost 6 bases, leaving 9 bases of the junction unmatched. The CDR3 covers 14 residues. As DNA, the CDR3 is TGTGCCAGCAGCTCATCCGGGACAGGGTCTGGCTACACCTTC. Protein product: CASSSSGTGSGYTF.

This chain uses TRBV6-4 with TRBJ1-6; TRBD1 agrees at 7 bases. Germline V gives CDR1 MRHNA, CDR2 SNTAGT. With V trimmed by 3 bases and J by 10 bases, 6 bases remained unmatched. The CDR3 is 14 residues long. The CDR3 is CASSETGWGSPLHF. As DNA, the CDR3 is TGTGCCAGCAGTGAGACAGGGTGGGGATCACCCCTCCACTTT.